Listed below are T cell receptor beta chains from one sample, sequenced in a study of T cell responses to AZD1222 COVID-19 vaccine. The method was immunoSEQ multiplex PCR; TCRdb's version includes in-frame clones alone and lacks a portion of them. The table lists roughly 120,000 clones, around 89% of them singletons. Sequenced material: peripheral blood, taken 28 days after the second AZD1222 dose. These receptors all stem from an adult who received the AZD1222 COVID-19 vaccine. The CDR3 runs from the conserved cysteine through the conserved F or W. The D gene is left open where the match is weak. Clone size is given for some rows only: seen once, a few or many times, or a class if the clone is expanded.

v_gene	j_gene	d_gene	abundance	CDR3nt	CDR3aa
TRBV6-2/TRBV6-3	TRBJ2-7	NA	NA	TGTGCCAGCAGTTACCGGACCATCTCCTACGAGCAGTACTTC	CASSYRTISYEQYF
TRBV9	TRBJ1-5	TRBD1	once	TGTGCCAGCAGCCTAACGGACAGGTCAAATCAGCCCCAGCATTTT	CASSLTDRSNQPQHF
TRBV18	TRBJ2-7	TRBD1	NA	TGTGCCAGCTCACCACAGGGACAGATCTACGAGCAGTACTTC	CASSPQGQIYEQYF
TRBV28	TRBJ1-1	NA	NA	TGTGCCAGCAGTTTTCCGGGGTCGAACACTGAAGCTTTCTTT	CASSFPGSNTEAFF
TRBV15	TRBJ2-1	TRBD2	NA	TGTGCCACCAGACCGGGACTAGCGGGAGTTGAGCAGTTCTTC	CATRPGLAGVEQFF
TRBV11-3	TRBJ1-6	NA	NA	TGTGCCAGCAGCTCTGGAAGGACGTTAGATTCACCCCTCCACTTT	CASSSGRTLDSPLHF
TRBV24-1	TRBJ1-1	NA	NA	TGTGCCACCAGTGATTCGCGAAGTGGGAACACTGAAGCTTTCTTT	CATSDSRSGNTEAFF
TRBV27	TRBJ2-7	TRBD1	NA	TGTGCCAGCAGTGACAGGACAGGGGCCGACGAGCAGTACTTC	CASSDRTGADEQYF
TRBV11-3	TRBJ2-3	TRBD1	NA	TGTGCCAGCAGCTTGTGGGACAGGGGCGCTAAAAGCACAGATACGCAGTATTTT	CASSLWDRGAKSTDTQYF
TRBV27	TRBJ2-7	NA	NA	TGTGCCAGCAGTTTAGGGGGGCTAGCGGCTTACGAGCAGTACTTC	CASSLGGLAAYEQYF
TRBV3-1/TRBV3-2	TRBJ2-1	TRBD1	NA	TGTGCCAGCAGCCAGGGTACAGGGGTTTACAATGAGCAGTTCTTC	CASSQGTGVYNEQFF
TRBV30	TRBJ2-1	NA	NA	TGTGCCTGGAGTGTATCGGCCGTTAGGGATGAGCAGTTCTTC	CAWSVSAVRDEQFF
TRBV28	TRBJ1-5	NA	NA	TGTGCCAGCAGTTTGGACGCGCGCGGGCCCCAGCATTTT	CASSLDARGPQHF
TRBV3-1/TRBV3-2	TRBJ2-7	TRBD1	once	TGTGCCAGCAGCCACGGGACAGACTACGAGCAGTACTTC	CASSHGTDYEQYF
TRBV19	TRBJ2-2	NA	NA	TGTGCCAGTAGTCCTCACATCGACCCCCTCATCGGGGAGCTGTTTTTT	CASSPHIDPLIGELFF
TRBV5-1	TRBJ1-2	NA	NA	TGCGCCAGCAGCCCGCAAGGTGGCGGGGCCCGGGTAAATCTATTC	CASSPQGGGARVNLF
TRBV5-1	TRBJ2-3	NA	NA	TGCGCCAGCAGCCGTGACAGCACAGATACGCAGTATTTT	CASSRDSTDTQYF
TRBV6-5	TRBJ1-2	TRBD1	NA	TGTGCCAGCAGCCAAGGGACAGGGGGTCGTGGCTACACCTTC	CASSQGTGGRGYTF
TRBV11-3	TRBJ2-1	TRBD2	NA	TGTGCCAGCAGCTTAAGGTTTGGACTAGCCTACAATGAGCAGTTCTTC	CASSLRFGLAYNEQFF
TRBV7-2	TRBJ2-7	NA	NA	TGTGCCAGCAGCTTAAATTGGGGGCAGTACGAGCAGTACTTC	CASSLNWGQYEQYF
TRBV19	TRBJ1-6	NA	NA	TGTGCCAGTGGAGCAAGGGCCTATAATTCACCCCTCCACTTT	CASGARAYNSPLHF
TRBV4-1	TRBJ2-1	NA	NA	TGCGCCAGCAGCCAAGGGGGGGACCCAATCTTC	CASSQGGDPIF
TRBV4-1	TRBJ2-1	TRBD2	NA	TGCGCCAGCAGCCGAGCTAGCGGGGAGCAGTTCTTC	CASSRASGEQFF
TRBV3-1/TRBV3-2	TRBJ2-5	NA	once	TGTGCCAGCAGCCAAGATGGGGGAGAGACCCAGTACTTC	CASSQDGGETQYF
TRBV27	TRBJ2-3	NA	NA	TGTGCCAGCAGCTTACAGGGAAAAGTCACAGATACGCAGTATTTT	CASSLQGKVTDTQYF
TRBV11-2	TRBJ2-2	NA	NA	TGTGCCAGCAGCTGGGACACTGGGCGGGTCCGGTCCGGGGAGCTGTTTTTT	CASSWDTGRVRSGELFF
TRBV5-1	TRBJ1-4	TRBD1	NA	TGCGCCAGCAGCCCAGGGACAGGGAGTGCGAAACTGTTTTTT	CASSPGTGSAKLFF
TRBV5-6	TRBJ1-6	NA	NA	TGTGCCAGCAGCCCTGACGGGGGTAGTAATTCACCCCTCCACTTT	CASSPDGGSNSPLHF
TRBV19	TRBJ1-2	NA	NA	TGTGCCAGTAGTACCGGTGCCGGACAGATTTTCTATGGCTACACCTTC	CASSTGAGQIFYGYTF
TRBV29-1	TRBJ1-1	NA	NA	TGCAGCGATGCCCCAGCTGCGATGAACACTGAAGCTTTCTTT	CSDAPAAMNTEAFF
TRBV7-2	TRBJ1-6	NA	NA	TGTGCCAGCAGCTTAGCGGCACGGGGGGCTTCTAATTCACCCCTCCACTTT	CASSLAARGASNSPLHF
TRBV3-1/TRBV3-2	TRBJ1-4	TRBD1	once	TGTGCCAGCAGCCCGACAGGGGGTAACGAAAAACTGTTTTTT	CASSPTGGNEKLFF
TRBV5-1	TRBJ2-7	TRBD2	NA	TGCGCCAGCAGCTCGGCCCAGCGGGGGTATTCCTACGAGCAGTACTTC	CASSSAQRGYSYEQYF
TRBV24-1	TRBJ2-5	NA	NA	TGTGCCACCAGTGATTTGAAGTTGGCAGCCAAACGGTACTTC	CATSDLKLAAKRYF
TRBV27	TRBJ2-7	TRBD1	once	TGTGCCAGCAGTCCCCCCGGGACAGGGACCTACGAGCAGTACTTC	CASSPPGTGTYEQYF
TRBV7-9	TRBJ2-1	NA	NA	TGTGCCAGCAGCCAACTCACAGGGAGAGATAATGAGCAGTTCTTC	CASSQLTGRDNEQFF
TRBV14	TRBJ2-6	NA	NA	TGTGCCAGCAGCCCCCGAAACTACGGGGGGGCCAACGTCCTGACTTTC	CASSPRNYGGANVLTF
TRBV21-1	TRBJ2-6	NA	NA	TGTGCCAGCAGCACCCTCGGACTTAGTGTGGCTGGGGCCAACGTCCTGACTTTC	CASSTLGLSVAGANVLTF
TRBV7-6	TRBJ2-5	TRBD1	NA	TGTGCCAGCACCCCGAATGACAGGGGGAAGGAGACCCAGTACTTC	CASTPNDRGKETQYF
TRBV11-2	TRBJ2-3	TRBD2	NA	TGTGCCAGCAGCCCTCAGAACCCCAGCGGGGGGTTCACAGATACGCAGTATTTT	CASSPQNPSGGFTDTQYF
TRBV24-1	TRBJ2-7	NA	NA	TGTGCCACCCCCGACGTAAAAGACTACGAGCAGTACTTC	CATPDVKDYEQYF
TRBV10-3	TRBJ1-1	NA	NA	TGTGCCATCAGCTACACGGATAGAGACACTGAAGCTTTCTTT	CAISYTDRDTEAFF
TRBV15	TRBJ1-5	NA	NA	TGTGCCACCAGCGGCGGGGCTACCAATCAGCCCCAGCATTTT	CATSGGATNQPQHF
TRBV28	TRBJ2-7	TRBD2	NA	TGTGCCAGCAGTCCCCCTTTAACCGGGACTAGAAGCGAGCAGTACTTC	CASSPPLTGTRSEQYF